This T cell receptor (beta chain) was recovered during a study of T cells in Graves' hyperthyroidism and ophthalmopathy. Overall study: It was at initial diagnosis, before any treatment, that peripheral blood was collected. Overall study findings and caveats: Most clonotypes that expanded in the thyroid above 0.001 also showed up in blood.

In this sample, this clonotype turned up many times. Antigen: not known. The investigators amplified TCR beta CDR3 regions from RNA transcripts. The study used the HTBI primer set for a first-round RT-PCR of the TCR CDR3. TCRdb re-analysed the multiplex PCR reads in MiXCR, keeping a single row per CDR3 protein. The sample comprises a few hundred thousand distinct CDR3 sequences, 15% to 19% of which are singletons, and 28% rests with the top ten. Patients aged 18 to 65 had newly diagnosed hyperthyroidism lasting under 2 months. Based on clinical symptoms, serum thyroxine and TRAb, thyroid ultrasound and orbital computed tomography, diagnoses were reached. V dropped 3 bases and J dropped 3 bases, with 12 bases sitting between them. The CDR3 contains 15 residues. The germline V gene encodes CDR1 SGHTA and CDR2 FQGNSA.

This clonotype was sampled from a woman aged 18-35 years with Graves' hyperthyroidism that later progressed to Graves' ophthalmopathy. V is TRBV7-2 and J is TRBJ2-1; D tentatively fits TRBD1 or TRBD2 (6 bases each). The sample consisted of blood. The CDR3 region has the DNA TGTGCCAGCAGCTTGGGGGGCGGGAACTACAATGAGCAGTTCTTC. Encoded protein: CASSLGGGNYNEQFF.